The 24 T cell receptor beta chains listed next were all sequenced from one sample in a study of T cell responses to AZD1222 COVID-19 vaccine. Here immunoSEQ multiplex PCR was the method, and the copy in TCRdb shows in-frame clones only, minus some. The sample contains some 140,000 clones, 70% to 90% of which appear only once. Sequencing was performed on peripheral blood, taken on day 0 of AZD1222 vaccination. All receptors derive from an adult in good health.

CDR3 sequence (DNA): TGTGCCAGCAGTAACCCCATCGGCAGGCCACGCGTCCTGAACACTGAAGCTTTCTTT. Translated: CASSNPIGRPRVLNTEAFF. The rearrangement joins TRBV6-4 to TRBJ1-1; D ambiguous. Germline-derived CDR1 and CDR2 are MRHNA and SNTAGT. V was clipped by 5 bases and J by 0 bases, with 25 bases between them. The CDR3 is made up of 19 amino acids.

This clone was detected only once. The J gene is TRBJ2-1, the V gene TRBV4-3, with TRBD2 matching 9 bases. V shed 4 bases and J 7 bases; nucleotides not matched to a gene: 8. This CDR3 contains 15 residues. Germline V gene lookup returns CDR1 LGHNA and CDR2 YSLEER. Here the CDR3 reads CASSPAGLASNEQFF. Here the CDR3 DNA reads TGCGCCAGCAGCCCCGCGGGACTAGCTTCTAATGAGCAGTTCTTC.

This clone was counted once. The genes are TRBV7-9 and TRBJ1-1; possible D gene TRBD1, 5 bases. The CDR3 extends over 13 amino acids. Germline V gene sequence: CDR1 SEHNR, CDR2 FQNEAQ (reference sequence). The germline V and J ends were trimmed by 6 bases and 5 bases, with 13 bases remaining between them. CDR3 amino acids: CASSPREGTEAFF. CDR3 nucleotide sequence: TGTGCCAGCAGTCCCCGGGAGGGGACTGAAGCTTTCTTT.

This rearrangement joins TRBV5-1 to TRBJ1-3; 9 nucleotides match TRBD1. This CDR3 region has 17 residues. CDR1 and CDR2 from the germline V gene are SGHRS and YFSETQ. Germline trimming cut 0 bases from V and 0 bases from J; bases unmatched to any gene: 4. The DNA of the CDR3 is TGCGCCAGCAGCTTGGCCGGGACAGGGACCTCTGGAAACACCATATATTTT. It translates to CASSLAGTGTSGNTIYF.

CDR3 in DNA: TGCAGCGTGGGGTCTACTGCTCTGGGCTACACCTTC. This translates into CSVGSTALGYTF. The rearrangement links TRBV29-1 to TRBJ1-2; D not certain. Germline CDR1 is SQVTM and CDR2 is ANQGSEA. The CDR3 runs to 12 residues. V lost 6 bases to trimming and J lost 8 bases, with 16 bases between them.

The V gene is TRBV24-1, the J gene TRBJ2-5; no clear D gene. The germline V gene encodes CDR1 KGHDR and CDR2 SFDVKD. V lost 2 bases and J lost 5, with 8 bases in between. This CDR3 is built from 13 residues. In DNA, the CDR3 is TGTGCCACCAGTGATTCCGGTTTGGAGACCCAGTACTTC. Residues: CATSDSGLETQYF.

This sequence joins TRBV28 and TRBJ2-5; possibly TRBD2 for D (5 bases). V was pared by 3 bases and J by 10 bases, with 15 bases between. CDR1 MDHEN and CDR2 SYDVKM come from the germline V gene. The CDR3 covers 13 residues. CDR3: CASSFSGYRDQYF. The CDR3 region has the DNA TGTGCCAGCAGTTTTTCGGGATATCGGGACCAGTACTTC.

The chain recombines TRBV5-6 with TRBJ1-2, with TRBD1 identical over 9 bases. With V trimmed by 4 bases and J by 5 bases, 15 bases remained unmatched. The CDR3 is 17 amino acids. Germline-derived CDR1 and CDR2 are SGHDT and YYEEEE. The CDR3 nucleotides are TGTGCCAGCAGCGTTACCTCGGGACAGGGTCGTTTTTATGGCTACACCTTC. Residues: CASSVTSGQGRFYGYTF.

This chain links TRBV7-6 with TRBJ1-3; D not certain. Looked up from germline, CDR1 is SGHVS and CDR2 is FNYEAQ. The CDR3 has 13 amino acids. Between the trimmed V and J ends, which lost 5 bases and 0 bases, there was a span of 5 bases. This CDR3 is CASSRSSGNTIYF. In nucleotides, the CDR3 is TGTGCCAGCAGCAGGAGCTCTGGAAACACCATATATTTT.

This rearrangement joins TRBV21-1 to TRBJ1-2; the D segment call TRBD1 is taken from the table without a DNA check. TRBV21-1 is designated a pseudogene. The CDR3 is made up of 13 amino acids. CDR3 protein: CASSKDQGCGYTF. CDR3 DNA sequence: TGTGCCAGCAGCAAAGATCAGGGTTGCGGCTACACCTTC.

The chain employs TRBV7-3 and TRBJ2-1; D is possibly TRBD2 (6 bases). The V gene's germline CDR1 is SGHTA and CDR2 FQGTGA. The CDR3 totals 15 residues. Trimming cost V 4 bases and J 7 bases, with 17 bases left between them. The CDR3 reads CASSSNPMAGNEQFF. CDR3 in DNA: TGTGCCAGCAGCTCTAATCCTATGGCGGGGAATGAGCAGTTCTTC.

As for this clone: The same CDR3 can be traced to other DNA sequences in this sample. The chain couples TRBV19 to TRBJ2-3, with a tentative D call TRBD2 (5 bases). Trimming left V 3 bases short and J 0 bases short, with 10 bases between. This CDR3 has 15 amino acids. CDR1 is LNHDA, CDR2 SQIVND, per germline (reference sequence). The CDR3 is CASSIGRTSTDTQYF. The DNA of the CDR3 is TGTGCCAGTAGTATTGGGCGGACTAGCACAGATACGCAGTATTTT.

This rearrangement joins TRBV6-5 to TRBJ2-7, with D possibly being TRBD1 (5 bases). This CDR3 is built from 13 residues. V lost 6 bases to trimming and J lost 6 bases, with 15 bases between them. Germline V gene lookup returns CDR1 MNHEY and CDR2 SVGAGI. The CDR3 here is CASRAQGLREQYF. In nucleotides, the CDR3 is TGTGCCAGCAGAGCCCAGGGTTTGCGCGAGCAGTACTTC.

The chain joins TRBV27 to TRBJ1-6; D is possibly TRBD1 (6 bases). The germline V and J ends were trimmed by 5 bases and 4 bases, with 12 bases remaining between them. The CDR3 has 15 residues. The germline V gene has CDR1 MNHEY and CDR2 SMNVEV (reference sequence). The CDR3 coding sequence is TGTGCCAGCAGTGTAACAGGGACTTATAATTCACCCCTCCACTTT. This encodes CASSVTGTYNSPLHF.

The chain uses TRBV15 and TRBJ1-2, with D perhaps TRBD1 (6 bases). V was shortened by 0 bases and J by 3 bases, with 20 bases between the two germline ends. Germline V gene sequence: CDR1 LNHNV, CDR2 YYDKDF (reference sequence). The CDR3 totals 18 residues. The CDR3 loop reads CATSRDLTVLEGDYGYTF. The CDR3, as DNA: TGTGCCACCAGCAGAGATCTAACGGTTTTGGAGGGGGACTATGGCTACACCTTC.

The V and J genes are TRBV7-9 and TRBJ1-2; D not certain. This CDR3 has 15 residues. In germline, CDR1 is SEHNR, CDR2 FQNEAQ (reference sequence). Trimming took off 5 bases at V and 1 base at J, with 14 bases between the two ends. CDR3 region: CASSPGLVGNYGYTF. CDR3 nucleotides: TGTGCCAGCAGCCCCGGGTTGGTGGGTAACTATGGCTACACCTTC.

The rearrangement uses TRBV27 and TRBJ1-1; 7 bases align to TRBD1. Germline CDR1 and CDR2: MNHEY and SMNVEV (reference sequence). The CDR3 is made up of 14 amino acids. Trimming removed 6 bases from V and 0 bases from J; junction bases left unmatched: 4. CDR3 DNA: TGTGCCAGCAGGTTACAGGGGTTGAACACTGAAGCTTTCTTT. It codes for CASRLQGLNTEAFF.

J is TRBJ2-1 and V is TRBV19; TRBD2 matches at 9 bases. Germline CDR1 is LNHDA and CDR2 is SQIVND (reference sequence). The CDR3 extends over 14 amino acids. After removal of 4 bases from V and 6 bases from J, the junction contained 4 bases not matched to a gene. The CDR3 DNA sequence: TGTGCCAGTAGTAGCGGGAGGGCCATCAATGAGCAGTTCTTC. Translation gives CASSSGRAINEQFF.

The gene calls are TRBV28 and TRBJ1-2, with 11 bases lining up with TRBD1. The CDR3 is made up of 16 amino acids. V shed 5 bases, J shed 0 bases, and the junction held 5 bases outside the gene matches. The germline CDR1 and CDR2 sequences are MDHEN and SYDVKM. The CDR3 sequence: CASSPPGQGANYGYTF. CDR3 in DNA: TGTGCCAGCAGTCCACCGGGACAGGGGGCTAACTATGGCTACACCTTC.

This chain connects TRBV27 to TRBJ2-7, with TRBD2 identical over 12 bases. Germline V CDR1 and CDR2: MNHEY, SMNVEV (reference sequence). The CDR3 is made up of 16 amino acids. The ends lost 4 bases at V and 2 bases at J; junction bases unmatched: 6. CDR3 in amino acids: CASSSGLAGRPYEQYF. In DNA form, the CDR3 reads TGTGCCAGCAGTTCCGGACTAGCGGGACGACCCTACGAGCAGTACTTC.

The rearrangement links TRBV5-6 to TRBJ1-5; D ambiguous. V lost 1 base to trimming and J lost 0 bases, with 17 bases between them. The germline V gene encodes CDR1 SGHDT and CDR2 YYEEEE. The CDR3 runs 18 residues. This chain's CDR3 is CASSLLWRNTYSNQPQHF. The CDR3 coding sequence is TGTGCCAGCAGCTTGTTGTGGCGGAACACTTATAGCAATCAGCCCCAGCATTTT. Full variable domain (rest looked up from reference TRBV5-6 and TRBJ1-5): DAGVTQSPTHLIKTRGQQVTLRCSPKSGHDTVSWYQQALGQGPQFIFQYYEEEERQRGNFPDRFSGHQFPNYSSELNVNALLLGDSALYLCASSLLWRNTYSNQPQHFGDGTRLSIL.

This clone was recorded only once. V usage is TRBV11-2 and J usage is TRBJ1-4; 7 bases agree with TRBD1. J lost 5 bases, V lost 6 bases, and 9 bases had no gene match. Germline CDR1 is SGHAT and CDR2 is FQNNGV. The CDR3 spans 15 residues. In nucleotides, the CDR3 is TGTGCCAGCAGTCCGGACGGGACAGAAAATGAAAAACTGTTTTTT. This codes for CASSPDGTENEKLFF. Complete variable domain (other parts from reference TRBV11-2 and TRBJ1-4): EAGVAQSPRYKIIEKRQSVAFWCNPISGHATLYWYQQILGQGPKLLIQFQNNGVVDDSQLPKDRFSAERLKGVDSTLKIQPAKLEDSAVYLCASSPDGTENEKLFFGSGTQLSVL.

The chain joins TRBV5-1 to TRBJ2-3; D not certain. This CDR3 spans 14 amino acids. Per the germline V gene, CDR1 is SGHRS and CDR2 is YFSETQ. V shed 1 base and J shed 5 bases, with 11 bases lying between them. The CDR3 sequence is CASSLRDSGDTQYF. The CDR3 DNA reads as TGCGCCAGCAGCTTGAGAGATTCTGGAGATACGCAGTATTTT.

This clone came up once. The genes are TRBV3-1 (or the pseudogene TRBV3-2) and TRBJ2-2; 7 bases fit TRBD2. V lost 1 base and J lost 2; bases outside the gene matches: 10. CDR3 length equals 18 residues. Germline values: CDR1 LGHDT, CDR2 YNNKEL (reference sequence). CDR3 residues: CASSQVAWGLPNTGELFF. For the CDR3, the DNA is TGTGCCAGCAGCCAAGTTGCTTGGGGACTACCAAACACCGGGGAGCTGTTTTTT.